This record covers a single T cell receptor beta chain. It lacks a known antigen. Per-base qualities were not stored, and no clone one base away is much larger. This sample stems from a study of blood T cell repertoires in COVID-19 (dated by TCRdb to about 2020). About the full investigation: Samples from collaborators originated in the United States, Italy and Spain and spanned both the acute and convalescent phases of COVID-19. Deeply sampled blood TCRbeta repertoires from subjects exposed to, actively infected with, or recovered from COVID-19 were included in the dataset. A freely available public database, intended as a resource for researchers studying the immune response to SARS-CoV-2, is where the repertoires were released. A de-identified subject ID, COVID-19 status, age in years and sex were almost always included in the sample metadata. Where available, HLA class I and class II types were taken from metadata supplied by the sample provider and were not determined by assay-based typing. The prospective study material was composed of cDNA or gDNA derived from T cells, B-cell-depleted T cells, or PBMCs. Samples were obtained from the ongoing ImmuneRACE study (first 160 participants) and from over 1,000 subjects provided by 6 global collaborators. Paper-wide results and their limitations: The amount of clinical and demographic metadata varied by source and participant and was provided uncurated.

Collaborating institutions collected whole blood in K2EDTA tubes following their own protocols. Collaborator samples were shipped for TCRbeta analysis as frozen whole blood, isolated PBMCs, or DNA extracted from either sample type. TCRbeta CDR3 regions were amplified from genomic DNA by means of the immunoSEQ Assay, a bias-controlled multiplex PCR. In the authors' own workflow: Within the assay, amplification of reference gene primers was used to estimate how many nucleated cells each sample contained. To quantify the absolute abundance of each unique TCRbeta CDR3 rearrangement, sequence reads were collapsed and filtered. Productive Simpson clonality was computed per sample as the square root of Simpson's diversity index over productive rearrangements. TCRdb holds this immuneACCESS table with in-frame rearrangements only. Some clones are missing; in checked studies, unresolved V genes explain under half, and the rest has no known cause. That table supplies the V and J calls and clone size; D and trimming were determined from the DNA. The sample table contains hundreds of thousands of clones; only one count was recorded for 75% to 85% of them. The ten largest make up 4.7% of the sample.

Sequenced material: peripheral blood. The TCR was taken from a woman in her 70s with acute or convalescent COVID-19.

The nucleotide sequence reads TGCAGCGTTTCCTTGGGGGACAGGGGACGAAGGACCGGGGAGCTGTTTTTT. Its protein is CSVSLGDRGRRTGELFF. Recombination linked TRBV29-1 to TRBJ2-2, with 10 central nucleotides matching TRBD1. The germline V gene yields SQVTM for CDR1 and ANQGSEA for CDR2. The CDR3 goes from the cysteine to the phenylalanine over 17 residues. The CDR3 DNA has 51 bases and is translated from base 1. Trimmed from V: 5 bases; trimmed from J: 5 bases; junction bases lacking a gene match: 14.